This T cell receptor (beta chain) was obtained from a study of blood T cells in healthy people across ages. A second roughly 7 to 12 cycle PCR used barcoded and J-beta primers. MiXCR, applied by TCRdb to the 5' RACE reads, yields one record per CDR3 protein. The sample carries approximately 1,700,000 distinct CDR3 sequences, roughly two fifths recorded once. Trimming took 5 bases from V and 6 from J, leaving 14 bases between them. In germline, CDR1 is SGHTA, CDR2 FQGTGA. The CDR3 length is 14 residues. Sequenced material: blood. This chain joins TRBV7-3 and TRBJ2-1; perhaps TRBD1 as D (5 bases). The source is a human donor in good health. The CDR3 DNA reads TGTGCCAGCAGCCCTACCGACAGCGCCAATGAGCAGTTCTTC. Protein: CASSPTDSANEQFF. Variable domain in full (rest from reference TRBV7-3 and TRBJ2-1): GAGVSQTPSNKVTEKGKYVELRCDPISGHTALYWYRQSLGQGPEFLIYFQGTGAADDSGLPNDRFFAVRPEGSVSTLKIQRTERGDSAVYLCASSPTDSANEQFFGPGTRLTVL.